The 6 T cell receptor beta chains presented below share a single source sample, sequenced in a study (dated by TCRdb to the early 2010s). Sequenced using an Illumina Genome Analyzer IIx. TCRdb reran the public reads through fastp at Q25 and MiXCR, keeping productive beta chains. Each entry merges the rows of one CDR3 protein and shows their most common DNA and genes. The sample data list about 15,000 distinct CDR3 sequences, and around 35% of these were observed just once. The ten largest clonotypes hold about 16% of the sample. Specimen: blood. Every receptor here comes from a human donor.

The sample holds a few counts of this clonotype. The chain links TRBV4-3 to TRBJ2-7; D is undetermined. Trimming stripped 0 bases from V and 2 bases from J, with 14 bases between. CDR3 size: 16 residues. The germline CDR1 and CDR2 sequences are LGHNA and YSLEER. The CDR3 loop reads CASSQDMASTAYEQYF. The CDR3 DNA follows: TGCGCCAGCAGCCAAGATATGGCTAGTACGGCCTACGAGCAGTACTTC.

This clonotype showed up many times. The chain carries TRBV20-1 and TRBJ1-2; perhaps TRBD1 as D (5 bases). Germline assignment: CDR1 DFQATT and CDR2 SNEGSKA (reference sequence). V was cut by 6 bases and J by 4 bases, with 9 bases left in between. The CDR3 is 11 residues long. The chain's CDR3 is CSASDSYGYTF. The CDR3 DNA reads TGCAGTGCATCTGACAGCTATGGCTACACCTTC.

V gene TRBV14 combines with J gene TRBJ2-7, with TRBD1 identical over 7 bases. CDR3 size: 15 residues. V was clipped by 1 base and J by 1 base; unmatched bases: 4. The V gene's germline CDR1 is SGHDN and CDR2 FVKESK. The CDR3 DNA follows: TGTGCCAGCAGCCAAGTTGGGACAGAATCCTACGAGCAGTACTTC. This encodes CASSQVGTESYEQYF.

A note on this clonotype: This may stem from a read error, because a much larger clone lies one nucleotide away. The chain combines TRBV4-3 with TRBJ2-7, with no clear D. Germline loops: CDR1 LGHNA, CDR2 YSLEER. Trimming cost V 2 bases and J 7 bases, with 15 bases left between them. The CDR3 extends over 14 amino acids. The chain's CDR3 is CASSQRHSPNEQYF. The CDR3, as DNA: TGCGCCAGCAGCCAACGACATTCCCCAAATGAGCAGTACTTC.

The chain combines TRBV4-2 with TRBJ1-4; D might be TRBD1 (5 bases). Germline V gives CDR1 LGHNA, CDR2 YNFKEQ. This CDR3 spans 18 amino acids. V lost 0 bases and J 8 bases, leaving 22 bases between the germline ends. CDR3 bases: TGTGCCAGCAGCCAAGATGGGGTAAACCCCGGAAGGGGCGAAAAACTGTTTTTT. This encodes CASSQDGVNPGRGEKLFF.

As regards this clonotype: A much larger clone lies a single base off, so this may be a read error. In this CDR3 the conserved last residue, phenylalanine or tryptophan, is missing, so a read error is likely. This chain joins TRBV29-1 and TRBJ2-1; 9 nucleotides agree with TRBD2. The germline V gene has CDR1 SQVTM and CDR2 ANQGSEA. The CDR3 length is 15 residues. V shed 6 bases, J shed 6 bases, and the junction held 12 bases outside the gene matches. Written as DNA, the CDR3 is TGCAGCGTGAAACCCCCTAGCGGGAAGTCCAATGAGCAGTTCTTA. It yields the protein CSVKPPSGKSNEQFL.